This T cell receptor beta chain was recorded in a study of blood T cell repertoires in COVID-19. About the research overall: PBMCs, B-cell-depleted T cells, or T cells were the source of the cDNA or gDNA that made up the material.

Seattle's enrolled individuals joined amid active infection and were then monitored longitudinally. As originally analysed: How many nucleated cells were present was estimated from reference gene primer amplification. Using immunoSEQ multiplex PCR, the repertoire was profiled, and TCRdb retains in-frame clones only, with some absent. V and J calls plus clone size are reproduced from that table; the DNA served to infer D and trimming. The table records 140,000 or so clones, about four fifths of them present only once. CDR1 SGHNT and CDR2 YYREEE come from the germline V gene (reference sequence). The V and J ends lost 5 bases and 6 bases, in that order; junction bases with no gene match: 8. The CDR3 is made up of 15 amino acids.

The sequenced material came from peripheral blood. This clonotype was obtained from a woman aged 70-85 years with COVID-19, enrolled during active disease. V is TRBV5-4 and J is TRBJ1-2, with 12 bases that match TRBD1. The chain's CDR3 is CASSWVGQGADGYTF. The CDR3 coding sequence is TGTGCCAGCAGTTGGGTGGGACAGGGGGCTGATGGCTACACCTTC.